These 24 T cell receptor beta chains were all obtained from the same sample, sequenced in a study of OX40 agonist ivuxolimab in advanced cancers. Clones were sequenced by immunoSEQ multiplex PCR, and TCRdb holds only the in-frame ones, with some missing. The sample gives tens of thousands of clones, around 87% of which show up once; about 13% is in the top ten. The starting material was CD4+ or CD8+ T cells sorted from blood, obtained in a trial of the OX40 agonist ivuxolimab. The receptor set was obtained from an adult with an advanced solid tumor such as melanoma, head and neck, liver or kidney cancer.

The chain recombines TRBV6-6 with TRBJ1-6, with 9 bases that match TRBD1. V lost 7 bases, J lost 7 bases, and 11 bases stayed unmatched. In germline, CDR1 is MNHNY, CDR2 SVGAGI (reference sequence). The CDR3 sequence is 16 residues long. CDR3 DNA: TGTGCCAGCACCCTCCTACAGGGGGCGTGGAATTCACCCCTCCACTTT. Translated: CASTLLQGAWNSPLHF.

This rearrangement joins TRBV4-1 to TRBJ1-1, with a weak D call TRBD1 (6 bases). This CDR3 is built from 13 residues. The germline CDR1 and CDR2 sequences are MGHRA and YSYEKL. V was pared by 2 bases and J by 6 bases, with 10 bases between. The CDR3 protein is CASSQTPGAEAFF. The DNA for the CDR3 is TGCGCCAGCAGCCAAACCCCAGGGGCTGAAGCTTTCTTT.

The V and J genes are TRBV6-4 and TRBJ2-1; a weak D match, TRBD1 (6 bases). Trimming took 2 bases from V and 5 from J, leaving 7 bases between them. Germline assignment: CDR1 MRHNA and CDR2 SNTAGT. The CDR3 has 13 residues. The CDR3 reads CASSDRDNNEQFF. CDR3 bases: TGTGCCAGCAGTGACCGGGACAACAATGAGCAGTTCTTC.

This sequence joins TRBV19 and TRBJ2-3, with D possibly being TRBD1 (5 bases). Germline V gene sequence: CDR1 LNHDA, CDR2 SQIVND (reference sequence). This CDR3 has 11 residues. V was clipped by 5 bases and J by 7 bases, with 7 bases between them. The CDR3 DNA sequence: TGTGCCAGTAGTGACAGCTATACGCAGTATTTT. Translation gives CASSDSYTQYF. Using reference TRBV19 and TRBJ2-3 for the parts outside the CDR3, the full variable domain is DGGITQSPKYLFRKEGQNVTLSCEQNLNHDAMYWYRQDPGQGLRLIYYSQIVNDFQKGDIAEGYSVSREKKESFPLTVTSAQKNPTAFYLCASSDSYTQYFGPGTRLTVL.

V and J are TRBV5-4 and TRBJ2-2; TRBD2 agrees at 12 bases. Trimming removed 4 bases from V and 4 bases from J; junction bases left unmatched: 5. CDR1 is SGHNT and CDR2 is YYREEE in the germline V gene (reference sequence). The length of the CDR3 is 16 residues. The CDR3 region is CASSHPGLAGTGELFF. Here the CDR3 DNA reads TGTGCCAGCAGCCATCCGGGACTAGCGGGCACCGGGGAGCTGTTTTTT.

This clone was observed a handful of times. The chain joins TRBV5-8 to TRBJ2-5; TRBD1 agrees at 8 bases. V was pared by 3 bases and J by 5 bases, with 9 bases of the junction left unmatched. The length of the CDR3 is 15 residues. Germline loops: CDR1 SGHTS, CDR2 YDEGEE. CDR3 coding DNA: TGTGCCAGCAGCTCCGGACAGGGTATACGGGAGACCCAGTACTTC. The encoded protein is CASSSGQGIRETQYF. The whole variable domain, filled in from reference TRBV5-8 and TRBJ2-5, reads EAGVTQSPTHLIKTRGQQATLRCSPISGHTSVYWYQQALGLGLQFLLWYDEGEERNRGNFPPRFSGRQFPNYSSELNVNALELEDSALYLCASSSGQGIRETQYFGPGTRLLVL.

The chain recombines TRBV18 with TRBJ2-6, with 7 bases aligning to TRBD1. Germline V gene data show CDR1 as KGHSH and CDR2 as LQKENI. With 2 bases clipped from V and 0 bases from J, the junction kept 7 bases outside the gene matches. The CDR3 has 18 residues. The CDR3 DNA is TGTGCCAGCTCACCATCCGGGACAGCGAGCTCTGGGGCCAACGTCCTGACTTTC. Its protein product is CASSPSGTASSGANVLTF.

This chain connects TRBV5-1 to TRBJ1-1; D is perhaps TRBD1 (5 bases). The CDR3 runs to 13 residues. V dropped 4 bases and J dropped 3 bases, with 10 bases sitting between them. Germline lookup yields CDR1 SGHRS and CDR2 YFSETQ. The CDR3 reads CASSPPGYTEAFF. The CDR3 region has the DNA TGCGCCAGCAGCCCACCAGGGTACACTGAAGCTTTCTTT.

This chain links TRBV11-2 with TRBJ2-6, with 7 bases identical to TRBD1. With 6 bases clipped from V and 0 bases from J, the junction kept 11 bases outside the gene matches. The CDR3 runs 18 residues. Germline V gene data show CDR1 as SGHAT and CDR2 as FQNNGV. For the CDR3, the DNA is TGTGCCAGCAGTAGTCGACAGGGCGATTTCTCTGGGGCCAACGTCCTGACTTTC. Residues: CASSSRQGDFSGANVLTF.

The chain is built from TRBV2 and TRBJ1-6; D is undetermined. V lost 7 bases and J lost 6, with 13 bases in between. Germline lookup yields CDR1 SNHLY and CDR2 FYNNEI. The CDR3 has 14 amino acids. The CDR3: CASKETQFNSPLHF. The CDR3 nucleotides read TGTGCCAGCAAAGAAACACAGTTTAATTCACCCCTCCACTTT.

The chain is built from TRBV27 and TRBJ2-5; D is unresolved. Looked up from germline, CDR1 is MNHEY and CDR2 is SMNVEV (reference sequence). V lost 2 bases and J 3 bases, leaving 10 bases between the germline ends. The CDR3 contains 14 residues. The CDR3 DNA reads as TGTGCCAGCAGTTTAGGCGGTTCCGAAGAGACCCAGTACTTC. It encodes CASSLGGSEETQYF.

The V gene is TRBV7-6, the J gene TRBJ2-5; D is unresolved. The CDR3 has 13 residues. CDR1 is SGHVS and CDR2 is FNYEAQ in the germline V gene. V was shortened by 5 bases and J by 4 bases, with 11 bases between the two germline ends. The CDR3 loop reads CASSLGMGETQYF. In nucleotides, the CDR3 is TGTGCCAGCAGCCTGGGGATGGGAGAGACCCAGTACTTC.

This chain uses TRBV7-3 with TRBJ2-7; tentative D call: TRBD2 (5 bases). Germline V gene lookup returns CDR1 SGHTA and CDR2 FQGTGA. The V gene lost 0 bases and the J gene lost 7 bases, with 10 bases spanning the gap. The CDR3 length is 13 residues. As DNA, the CDR3 is TGTGCCAGCAGCTTAACTCCGACTAAAGAGCAGTACTTC. It specifies CASSLTPTKEQYF.

This rearrangement joins TRBV14 to TRBJ2-5; 13 bases are a match to TRBD2. Germline V gene lookup returns CDR1 SGHDN and CDR2 FVKESK. J was trimmed by 3 bases and V by 0 bases; bases with no gene match: 10. The CDR3 spans 19 residues. The CDR3 protein is CASSQDRGLAGRKEETQYF. The CDR3 DNA reads as TGTGCCAGCAGCCAAGATCGGGGACTAGCGGGAAGAAAAGAAGAGACCCAGTACTTC.

The chain has TRBV29-1 and TRBJ2-1; no reliable D call. Trimming left V 3 bases short and J 2 bases short, with 5 bases between. Germline loops: CDR1 SQVTM, CDR2 ANQGSEA. The CDR3 extends over 12 amino acids. The CDR3 sequence: CSVDRTYNEQFF. In nucleotides, the CDR3 is TGCAGCGTTGATAGGACCTACAATGAGCAGTTCTTC.

The chain combines TRBV10-2 with TRBJ2-6; TRBD1 aligns across 7 bases. J was trimmed by 0 bases and V by 9 bases; bases with no gene match: 8. This CDR3 is built from 16 residues. Per the germline V gene, CDR1 is WSHSY and CDR2 is SAAADI. CDR3 in amino acids: CASNRGQDSGANVLTF. CDR3 DNA sequence: TGCGCCAGTAACAGGGGACAAGACTCTGGGGCCAACGTCCTGACTTTC.

The CDR3 DNA reads as TGTGCCAGCGGAATGCGGTGGGGAAACTATGGCTACACCTTC. Its translation is CASGMRWGNYGYTF. The chain links TRBV28 to TRBJ1-2; D unclear. The CDR3 extends over 14 amino acids. V shed 8 bases and J shed 2 bases, with 15 bases lying between them. The germline CDR1 and CDR2 sequences are MDHEN and SYDVKM.

The V and J genes are TRBV15 and TRBJ2-7; 11 nucleotides align to TRBD2. The V segment lost 7 bases and the J segment 1 base; nucleotides outside the gene matches: 21. CDR3 size: 20 residues. The germline V gene has CDR1 LNHNV and CDR2 YYDKDF (reference sequence). The CDR3 coding sequence is TGTGCCACCAAAGGGCGCGGAGACCCCCGAACTAGCGGGAGTTCCTACGAGCAGTACTTC. It yields the protein CATKGRGDPRTSGSSYEQYF.

The chain is built from TRBV14 and TRBJ2-7, with 7 nucleotides matching TRBD1. CDR1 is SGHDN, CDR2 FVKESK, per germline. The CDR3 sequence is 15 residues long. Trimming at V came to 3 bases and at J to 0 bases, leaving 5 bases not matched to a gene. The CDR3 bases are TGTGCCAGCAGCCACGGACAGGTAAGCTCCTACGAGCAGTACTTC. It specifies CASSHGQVSSYEQYF.

V and J are TRBV2 and TRBJ2-7, with D perhaps TRBD2 (6 bases). V was cut by 5 bases and J by 0 bases, with 11 bases left in between. The CDR3 is 14 residues long. Germline V lookup: CDR1 SNHLY, CDR2 FYNNEI. The CDR3 reads CASSSGLNSYEQYF. The CDR3 bases are TGTGCCAGCAGTTCGGGACTGAACTCCTACGAGCAGTACTTC.

The gene calls are TRBV15 and TRBJ2-7; the D is unclear. Germline CDR1 reads LNHNV; CDR2 reads YYDKDF (reference sequence). V lost 0 bases and J 7 bases, leaving 7 bases between the germline ends. CDR3 length: 12 amino acids. The CDR3 loop is CATSREVGEQYF. CDR3 DNA sequence: TGTGCCACCAGCAGAGAAGTAGGGGAGCAGTACTTC. The variable domain in full, completed from reference TRBV15 and TRBJ2-7, reads DAMVIQNPRYQVTQFGKPVTLSCSQTLNHNVMYWYQQKSSQAPKLLFHYYDKDFNNEADTPDNFQSRRPNTSFCFLDIRSPGLGDTAMYLCATSREVGEQYFGPGTRLTVT.

This chain joins TRBV5-4 and TRBJ2-5, with 7 bases matching TRBD1. The length of the CDR3 is 16 residues. Trimming cost V 3 bases and J 5 bases; bases outside gene matches: 13. Germline CDR1 reads SGHNT; CDR2 reads YYREEE (reference sequence). CDR3 sequence reads: CASSSTTTGNEETQYF. The CDR3 DNA reads TGTGCCAGCAGCTCCACTACGACAGGGAATGAGGAGACCCAGTACTTC.

V usage is TRBV5-6 and J usage is TRBJ2-7; TRBD2 is a possible D gene (5 bases). This CDR3 spans 14 amino acids. Trimming removed 4 bases from V and 3 bases from J, with 14 bases in between. CDR1 SGHDT and CDR2 YYEEEE come from the germline V gene. The CDR3 coding sequence is TGTGCCAGCAGCCTCTCGGGGTCCAGCTACGAGCAGTACTTC. Protein product: CASSLSGSSYEQYF.

This chain connects TRBV6-6 to TRBJ2-5; 9 positions agree with TRBD1. Trimming removed 6 bases from V and 2 bases from J; junction bases left unmatched: 7. Germline-derived CDR1 and CDR2 are MNHNY and SVGAGI (reference sequence). CDR3 length equals 15 residues. CDR3 DNA sequence: TGTGCCAGCAGAACACGAGGACAGGGGCAAGAGACCCAGTACTTC. Translated: CASRTRGQGQETQYF.